This T cell receptor beta chain stems from a study of blood T cell repertoires in COVID-19 (dated by TCRdb to the early 2020s). Concerning the study at large: Recovered participants in ImmuneRACE Cohort 3 were defined as having two consecutive negative NP/OP PCR tests, clearance from a healthcare professional, or resolution of symptoms. HLA class I and class II types, where available, came from metadata supplied by the sample provider rather than from assay-based typing. The sample metadata nearly always contained a de-identified subject ID, COVID-19 status, age in years and sex. The samples were drawn from the first 160 participants of the ongoing ImmuneRACE study and from some 1,300 subjects provided by 6 global collaborators. The dataset comprised deeply sampled blood TCRbeta repertoires from subjects exposed to, actively infected with, or recovered from COVID-19. The prospective study material was composed of cDNA or gDNA derived from T cells, B-cell-depleted T cells, or PBMCs. Samples covering the acute and convalescent phases of COVID-19 were provided by collaborators in the United States, Italy and Spain. The repertoires were released in a freely available public database meant as a resource for research on the immune response to SARS-CoV-2. Summary of the overall study and its limitations: How much clinical and demographic metadata was included differed by source and by participant, and the metadata was provided uncurated.

As regards this clone: Its antigen has not been determined. Within one base of it there is no much larger clone, and no base qualities were kept.

The immunoSEQ Assay, a bias-controlled multiplex PCR, was used to amplify TCRbeta CDR3 regions from genomic DNA. On the authors' methods: Within the assay, amplification of reference gene primers was used to estimate how many nucleated cells each sample contained. To quantify the absolute abundance of each unique TCRbeta CDR3 rearrangement, sequence reads were collapsed and filtered. For each sample, productive Simpson clonality was calculated as the square root of Simpson's diversity index over productive rearrangements. The clones in this table, taken by TCRdb from immuneACCESS, are in-frame only. Not every clone is retained; where verified, under half of the shortfall comes from an unresolved V gene, and the cause of the rest is unknown. The D gene and trimming were derived from the DNA, and the V and J assignments and clone size from that table. This sample holds fewer than 250,000 clones; approximately 90% were observed only once. The ten most abundant clones make up 20% to 25% of the sample.

Participants in the prospective study were enrolled through a virtual design, were aged about 18 to 100 years, and lived in approximately 25 United States geographic areas. In the prospective study, participants were assigned to cohorts based on the clinical history participants reported in a screening survey and a study questionnaire. Mobile phlebotomists in the prospective study collected whole blood, serum and a nasopharyngeal or oropharyngeal swab from every participant. Over a roughly 2-month period, participants in the prospective study had the option of providing additional blood draws and questionnaires. Before DNA extraction, blood samples from the prospective study were shipped at room temperature or frozen. The TCR comes from a woman aged 40 to 50 in a cohort exposed to, infected with or recovered from COVID-19 (not recorded which). Sample: PBMCs or T cells enriched from blood (not recorded which).

The sequenced DNA is TGTGCCAGCAGCTCCGCCGTTGGGGACTCCGGGGGGGCCCTCCACTTT. Translated, it gives CASSSAVGDSGGALHF. The chain is assembled from TRBV5-4 and TRBJ1-6; TRBD1 could be the D gene, as 5 bases match. Including cysteine and phenylalanine, the CDR3 has 16 amino acids. Just the 48-base CDR3 DNA is kept, in frame starting at base 1. V is pared back by 3 bases and J by 14 bases, with 24 bases lying between the germline termini. Looking up the germline V gene (reference sequence) yields CDR1 SGHNT and CDR2 YYREEE.